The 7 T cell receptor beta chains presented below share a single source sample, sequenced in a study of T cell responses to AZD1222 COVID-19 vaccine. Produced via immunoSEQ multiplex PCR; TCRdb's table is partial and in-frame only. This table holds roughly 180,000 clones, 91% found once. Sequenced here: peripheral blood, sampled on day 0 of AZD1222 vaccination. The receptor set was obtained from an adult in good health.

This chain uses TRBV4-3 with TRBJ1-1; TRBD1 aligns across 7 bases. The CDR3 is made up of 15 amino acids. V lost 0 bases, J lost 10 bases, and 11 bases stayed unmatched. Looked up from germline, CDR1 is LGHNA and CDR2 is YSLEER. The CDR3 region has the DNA TGCGCCAGCAGCCAAGATCTTGGGGCAGGGGGAGCAGCTTTCTTT. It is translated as CASSQDLGAGGAAFF.

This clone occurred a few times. CDR3 DNA sequence: TGTGCCAGTAGTCATACCTTGGACAGGGCGCACCAGCCCCAGCATTTT. Translation: CASSHTLDRAHQPQHF. The rearrangement uses TRBV19 and TRBJ1-5, with TRBD1 identical over 8 bases. Germline-derived CDR1 and CDR2 are LNHDA and SQIVND (reference sequence). V gave up 5 bases and J gave up 7 bases; unmatched junction bases: 13. CDR3 length equals 16 residues.

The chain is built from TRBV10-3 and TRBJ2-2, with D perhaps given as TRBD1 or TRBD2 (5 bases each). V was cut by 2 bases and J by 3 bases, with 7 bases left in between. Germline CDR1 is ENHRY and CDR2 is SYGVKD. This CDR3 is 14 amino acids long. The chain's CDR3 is CAISELGDTGELFF. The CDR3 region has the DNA TGTGCCATCAGTGAGCTGGGGGACACCGGGGAGCTGTTTTTT.

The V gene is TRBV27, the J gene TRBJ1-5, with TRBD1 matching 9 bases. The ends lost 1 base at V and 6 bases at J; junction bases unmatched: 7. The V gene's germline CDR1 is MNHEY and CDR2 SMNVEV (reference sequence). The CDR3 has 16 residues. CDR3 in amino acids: CASSLFGQGMFQPQHF. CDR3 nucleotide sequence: TGTGCCAGCAGTTTATTTGGACAGGGGATGTTTCAGCCCCAGCATTTT.

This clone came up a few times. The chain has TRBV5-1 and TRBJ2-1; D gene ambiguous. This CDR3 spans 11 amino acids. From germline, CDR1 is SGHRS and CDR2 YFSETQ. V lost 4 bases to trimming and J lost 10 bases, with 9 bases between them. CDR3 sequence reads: CASSLTLEQFF. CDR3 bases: TGCGCCAGCAGCCTCACCCTAGAGCAGTTCTTC.

CDR3 loop: CASSPIYLDRENLNTEAFF. For the CDR3, the DNA is TGTGCCAGCAGTCCGATTTATTTGGACAGGGAGAATTTGAACACTGAAGCTTTCTTT. V gene TRBV28 combines with J gene TRBJ1-1; 8 bases fit TRBD1. The CDR3 sequence is 19 residues long. CDR1 is MDHEN, CDR2 SYDVKM, per germline. V gave up 5 bases and J gave up 0 bases; unmatched junction bases: 17. Full variable domain (outside the CDR3, taken from reference TRBV28 and TRBJ1-1): DVKVTQSSRYLVKRTGEKVFLECVQDMDHENMFWYRQDPGLGLRLIYFSYDVKMKEKGDIPEGYSVSREKKERFSLILESASTNQTSMYLCASSPIYLDRENLNTEAFFGQGTRLTVV.

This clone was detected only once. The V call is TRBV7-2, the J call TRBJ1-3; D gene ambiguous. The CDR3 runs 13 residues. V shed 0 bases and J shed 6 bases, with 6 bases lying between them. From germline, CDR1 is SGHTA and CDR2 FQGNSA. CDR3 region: CASSLAAVNTIYF. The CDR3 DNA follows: TGTGCCAGCAGCTTAGCTGCCGTAAACACCATATATTTT.